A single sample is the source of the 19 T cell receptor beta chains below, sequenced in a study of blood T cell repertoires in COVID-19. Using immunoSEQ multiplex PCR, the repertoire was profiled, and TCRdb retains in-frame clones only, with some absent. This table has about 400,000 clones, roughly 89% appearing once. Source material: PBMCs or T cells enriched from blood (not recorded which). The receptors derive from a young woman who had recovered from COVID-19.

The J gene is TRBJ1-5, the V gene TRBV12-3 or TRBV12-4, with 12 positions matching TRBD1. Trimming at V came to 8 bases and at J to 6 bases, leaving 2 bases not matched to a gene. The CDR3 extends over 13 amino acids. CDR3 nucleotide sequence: TGTGCCAGCGGGGACAGGGGGCTTCAGCCCCAGCATTTT. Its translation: CASGDRGLQPQHF.

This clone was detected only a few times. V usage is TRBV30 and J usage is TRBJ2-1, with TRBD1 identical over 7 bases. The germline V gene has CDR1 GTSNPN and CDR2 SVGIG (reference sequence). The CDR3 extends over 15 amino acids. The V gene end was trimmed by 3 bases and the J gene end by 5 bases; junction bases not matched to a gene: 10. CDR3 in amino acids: CAWSPRGSGHNEQFF. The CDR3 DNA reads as TGTGCCTGGAGCCCCAGGGGGTCAGGGCACAATGAGCAGTTCTTC.

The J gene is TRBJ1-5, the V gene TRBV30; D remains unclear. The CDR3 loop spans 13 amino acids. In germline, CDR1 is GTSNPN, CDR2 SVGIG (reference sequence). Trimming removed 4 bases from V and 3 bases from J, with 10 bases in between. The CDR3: CAWNRQANQPQHF. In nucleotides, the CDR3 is TGTGCCTGGAACCGCCAGGCCAATCAGCCCCAGCATTTT.

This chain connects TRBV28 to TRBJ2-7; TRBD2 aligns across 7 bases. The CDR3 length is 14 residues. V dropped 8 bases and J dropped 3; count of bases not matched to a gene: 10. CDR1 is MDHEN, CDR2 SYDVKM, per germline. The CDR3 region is CASRGMGGDYEQYF. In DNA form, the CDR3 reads TGTGCCAGCCGCGGGATGGGGGGGGACTACGAGCAGTACTTC.

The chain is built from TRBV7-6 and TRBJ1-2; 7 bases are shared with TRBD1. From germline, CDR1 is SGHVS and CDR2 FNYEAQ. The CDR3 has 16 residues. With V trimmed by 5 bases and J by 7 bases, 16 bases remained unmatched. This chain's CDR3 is CASSAGVWAGGRGYTF. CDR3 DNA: TGTGCCAGCAGCGCCGGGGTTTGGGCAGGGGGTCGTGGCTACACCTTC. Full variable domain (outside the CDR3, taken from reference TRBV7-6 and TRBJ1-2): GAGVSQSPRYKVTKRGQDVALRCDPISGHVSLYWYRQALGQGPEFLTYFNYEAQQDKSGLPNDRFSAERPEGSISTLTIQRTEQRDSAMYRCASSAGVWAGGRGYTFGSGTRLTVV.

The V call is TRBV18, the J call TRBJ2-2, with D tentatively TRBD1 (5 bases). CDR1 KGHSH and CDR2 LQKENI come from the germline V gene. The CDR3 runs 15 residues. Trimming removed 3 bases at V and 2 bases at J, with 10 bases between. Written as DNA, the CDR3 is TGTGCCAGCTCACCCCGCCAGGGAAACACCGGGGAGCTGTTTTTT. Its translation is CASSPRQGNTGELFF.

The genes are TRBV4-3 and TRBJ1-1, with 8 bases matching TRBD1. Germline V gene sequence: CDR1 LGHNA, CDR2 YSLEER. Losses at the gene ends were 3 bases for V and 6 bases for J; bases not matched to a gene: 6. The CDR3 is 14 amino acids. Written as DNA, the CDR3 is TGCGCCAGCAGCCACCCGGGACAGGCCGCTGAAGCTTTCTTT. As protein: CASSHPGQAAEAFF.

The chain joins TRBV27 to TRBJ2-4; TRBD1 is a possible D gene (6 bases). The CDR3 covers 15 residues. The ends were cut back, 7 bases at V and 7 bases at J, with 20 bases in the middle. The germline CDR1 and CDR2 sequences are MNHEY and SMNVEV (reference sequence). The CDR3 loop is CASKITGHRGNIQYF. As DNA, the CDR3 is TGTGCCAGCAAGATAACGGGACATCGAGGGAACATTCAGTACTTC.

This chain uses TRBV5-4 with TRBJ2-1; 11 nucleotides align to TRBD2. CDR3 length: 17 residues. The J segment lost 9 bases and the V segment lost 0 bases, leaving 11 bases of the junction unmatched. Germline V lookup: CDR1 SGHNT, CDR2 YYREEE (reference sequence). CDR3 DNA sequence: TGTGCCAGCAGCTTGGCGATAGCGGGAGGGTGGTCCGCTGAGCAGTTCTTC. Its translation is CASSLAIAGGWSAEQFF. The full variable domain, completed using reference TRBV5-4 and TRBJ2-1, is ETGVTQSPTHLIKTRGQQVTLRCSSQSGHNTVSWYQQALGQGPQFIFQYYREEENGRGNFPPRFSGLQFPNYSSELNVNALELDDSALYLCASSLAIAGGWSAEQFFGPGTRLTVL.

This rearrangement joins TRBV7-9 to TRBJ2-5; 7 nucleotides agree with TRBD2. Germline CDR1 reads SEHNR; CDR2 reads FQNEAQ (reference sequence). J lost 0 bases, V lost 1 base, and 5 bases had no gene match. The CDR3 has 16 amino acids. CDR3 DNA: TGTGCCAGCAGCTTAGAGCCGAGCGGGAACCAAGAGACCCAGTACTTC. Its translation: CASSLEPSGNQETQYF.

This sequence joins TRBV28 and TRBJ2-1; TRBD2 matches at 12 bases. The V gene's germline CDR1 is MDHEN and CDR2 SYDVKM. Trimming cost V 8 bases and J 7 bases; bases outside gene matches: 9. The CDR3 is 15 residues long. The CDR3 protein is CASRSPSGRGNEQFF. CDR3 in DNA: TGTGCCAGCCGATCCCCTAGCGGGAGGGGGAATGAGCAGTTCTTC.

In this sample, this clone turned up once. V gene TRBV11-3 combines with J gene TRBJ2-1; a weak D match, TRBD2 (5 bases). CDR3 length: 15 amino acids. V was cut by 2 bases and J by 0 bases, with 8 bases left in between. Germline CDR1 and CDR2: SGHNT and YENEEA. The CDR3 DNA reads TGTGCCAGCAGCTTACGAACTAGCTCCTACAATGAGCAGTTCTTC. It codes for CASSLRTSSYNEQFF.

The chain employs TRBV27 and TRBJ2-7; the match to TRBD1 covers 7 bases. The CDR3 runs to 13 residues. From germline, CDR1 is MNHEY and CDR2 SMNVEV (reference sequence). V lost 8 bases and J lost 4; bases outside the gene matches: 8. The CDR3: CASGSGQIYEQYF. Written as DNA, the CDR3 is TGTGCCAGCGGATCGGGACAGATTTACGAGCAGTACTTC.

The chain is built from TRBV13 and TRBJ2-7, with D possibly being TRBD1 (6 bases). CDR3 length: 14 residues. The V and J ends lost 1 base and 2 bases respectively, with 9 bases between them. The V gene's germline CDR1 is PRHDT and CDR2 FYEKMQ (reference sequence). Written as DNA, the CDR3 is TGTGCCAGCAGCTTAGCCAGGGGTCCCTACGAGCAGTACTTC. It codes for CASSLARGPYEQYF.

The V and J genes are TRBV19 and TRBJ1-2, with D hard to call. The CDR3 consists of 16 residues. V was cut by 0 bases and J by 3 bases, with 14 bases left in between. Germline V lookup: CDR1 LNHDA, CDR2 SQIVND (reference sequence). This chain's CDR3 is CASSIDGLAADYGYTF. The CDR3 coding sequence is TGTGCCAGTAGTATAGATGGTCTGGCGGCAGACTATGGCTACACCTTC.

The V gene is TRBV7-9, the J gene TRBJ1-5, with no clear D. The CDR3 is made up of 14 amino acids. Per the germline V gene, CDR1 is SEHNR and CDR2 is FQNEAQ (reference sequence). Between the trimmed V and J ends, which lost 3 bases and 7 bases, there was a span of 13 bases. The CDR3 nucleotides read TGTGCCAGCAGCTTGGGAGGTCTCCGGCAGCCCCAGCATTTT. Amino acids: CASSLGGLRQPQHF.

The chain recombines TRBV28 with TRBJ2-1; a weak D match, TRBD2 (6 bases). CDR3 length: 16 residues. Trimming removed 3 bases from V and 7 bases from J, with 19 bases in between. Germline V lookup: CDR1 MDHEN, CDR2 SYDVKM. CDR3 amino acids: CASSFYGSHRINEQFF. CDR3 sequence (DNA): TGTGCCAGCAGTTTTTACGGGAGTCATAGGATTAATGAGCAGTTCTTC.

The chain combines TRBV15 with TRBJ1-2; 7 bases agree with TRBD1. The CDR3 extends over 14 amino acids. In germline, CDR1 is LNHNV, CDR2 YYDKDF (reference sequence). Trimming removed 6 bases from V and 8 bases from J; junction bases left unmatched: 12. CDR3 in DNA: TGTGCCACCAGTAAAACAGGGGCGGGACAGGGCTACACCTTC. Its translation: CATSKTGAGQGYTF.

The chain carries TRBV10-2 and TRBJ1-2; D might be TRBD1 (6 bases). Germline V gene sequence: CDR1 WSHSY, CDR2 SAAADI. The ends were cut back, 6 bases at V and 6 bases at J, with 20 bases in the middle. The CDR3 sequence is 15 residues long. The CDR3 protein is CASSPTWDIVHGYTF. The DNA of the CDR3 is TGCGCCAGCAGCCCAACTTGGGACATCGTACATGGCTACACCTTC.